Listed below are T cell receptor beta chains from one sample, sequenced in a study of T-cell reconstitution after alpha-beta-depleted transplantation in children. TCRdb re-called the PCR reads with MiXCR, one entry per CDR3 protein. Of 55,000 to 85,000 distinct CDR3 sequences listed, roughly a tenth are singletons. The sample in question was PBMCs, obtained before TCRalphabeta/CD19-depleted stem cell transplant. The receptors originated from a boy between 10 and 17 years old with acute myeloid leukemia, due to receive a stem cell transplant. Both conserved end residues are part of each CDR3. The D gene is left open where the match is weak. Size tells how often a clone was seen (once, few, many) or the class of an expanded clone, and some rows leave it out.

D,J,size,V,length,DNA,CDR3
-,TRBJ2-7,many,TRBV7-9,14,TGTGCCAGCAGCTTAAAGGATTACCTCTACGAGCAGTACTTC,CASSLKDYLYEQYF
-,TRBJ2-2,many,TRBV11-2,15,TGTGCCAGCAGCTTAGACGCGTGGGGTCCCGGGGAGCTGTTTTTT,CASSLDAWGPGELFF
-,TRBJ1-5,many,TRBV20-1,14,TGCAGTGCTAGAGGCGATGTAAACAATCAGCCCCAGCATTTT,CSARGDVNNQPQHF
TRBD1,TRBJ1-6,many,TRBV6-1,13,TGTGCCAGCAGAAACAGGGGTAATTCACCCCTCCACTTT,CASRNRGNSPLHF
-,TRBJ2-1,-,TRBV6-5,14,TGTGCCAGCAGTTACTCGACAGGTCGGCTGGGGCAGTTCTTC,CASSYSTGRLGQFF
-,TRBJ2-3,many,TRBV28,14,TGTGCCAGCAGTCCCCCCGCGTCGTATAGGGGGCAGTATTTT,CASSPPASYRGQYF
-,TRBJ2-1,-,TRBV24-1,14,TGTGCCACCAGTGAGGCGGGTGGGTTCCAAGAGCAGTTCTTC,CATSEAGGFQEQFF
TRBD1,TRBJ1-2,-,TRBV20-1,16,TGCAGTGCTAGAGACACGATACAGGGGGCAGGCTATGGCTACACCTTC,CSARDTIQGAGYGYTF
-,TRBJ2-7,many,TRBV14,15,TGTGCCAGCAGCCAAGATAAAAAGGCGGCCTACGAGCAGTACTTC,CASSQDKKAAYEQYF
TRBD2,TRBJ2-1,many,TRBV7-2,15,TGTGCCAGCAGCTTCGTGGGTGGGGGGGGCAATGAGCAGTTCTTC,CASSFVGGGGNEQFF
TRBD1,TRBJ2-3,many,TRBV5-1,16,TGCGCCAGCAGCGTTGACAGGGCGGCCGGCACAGATACGCAGTATTTT,CASSVDRAAGTDTQYF
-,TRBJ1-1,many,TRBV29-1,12,TGCAGCGTTGACTCAGGTTTAACTGAAGCTTTCTTT,CSVDSGLTEAFF
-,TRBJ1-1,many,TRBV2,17,TGTGCCAGCAGTGAGAGGGTAAGGTCGCTACGGAACACTGAAGCTTTCTTT,CASSERVRSLRNTEAFF
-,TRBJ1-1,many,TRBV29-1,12,TGCAGCGTTGAGGGCAGGGATACTGAAGCTTTCTTT,CSVEGRDTEAFF
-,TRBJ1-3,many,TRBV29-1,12,TGCAGCGTTGAAGGCAGACCGAACACCATATATTTT,CSVEGRPNTIYF
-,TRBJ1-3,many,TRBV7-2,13,TGTGCCAGCAGCCCCGCTGCTGGAAACACCATATATTTT,CASSPAAGNTIYF
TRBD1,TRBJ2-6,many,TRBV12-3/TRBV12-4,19,TGTGCCAGCACCATACGCCTGACAGGGGCCAACTCTGGGGCCAACGTCCTGACTTTC,CASTIRLTGANSGANVLTF
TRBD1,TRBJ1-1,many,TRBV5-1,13,TGCGCCAGCAGCAACCACAGGGGAACTGAAGCTTTCTTT,CASSNHRGTEAFF
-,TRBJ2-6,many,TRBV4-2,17,TGTGCCAGCAGCCAAGATTTTGCATTGTCTGGGGCCAACGTCCTGACTTTC,CASSQDFALSGANVLTF
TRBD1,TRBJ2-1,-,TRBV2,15,TGTGCCAGCAGTCCCGGGACAGGGGGTCCCAATGAGCAGTTCTTC,CASSPGTGGPNEQFF
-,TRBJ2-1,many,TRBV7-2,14,TGTGCCAGCAGCTCAGGCAGCGGGCTCAATGAGCAGTTCTTC,CASSSGSGLNEQFF
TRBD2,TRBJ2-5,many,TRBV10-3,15,TGTGCCATCAGTATTGACGGGAGGGCCGGGGAGACCCAGTACTTC,CAISIDGRAGETQYF